This T cell receptor (beta chain) was captured by sequencing in a study of T cells in tumors and immune-related adverse events (dated by TCRdb to 2020 to 2023). At the junction V is shortened by 5 bases and J by 4 bases; bases outside the gene matches: 6. The cysteine opens and the phenylalanine closes a CDR3 of 16 amino acids. Only the CDR3 DNA is retained, 48 bases long and in frame from the first base. Looking up the germline V gene yields CDR1 WSHSY and CDR2 SAAADI. The immunoSEQ assay was used to amplify and sequence the TCR beta locus, producing bulk TCR Vbeta CDR3 data. The original methods were these. Non-productive CDR3s, sequences shorter than 7 amino acids, and those not starting with C or ending with F/W were excluded. Only specimens with at least 1000 reads were analysed, and clonotypes were defined at the amino acid level. Clonality was calculated as 1 minus Pielou's evenness. Library sizes were equalized by abundance-weighted random subsampling with replacement, which was repeated 100 times so that 95% confidence intervals could be reported. Repertoire overlap was quantified using the Morisita overlap index, and the top 40 clones per specimen were examined for overlap with the irAE. In its TCRdb copy, this immuneACCESS table keeps in-frame sequences only and misses some clones. Where compared with another copy, unresolved V genes explain less than half of these, and the others have no known cause. V and J calls and clone size are as listed in that table; D and trimming were resolved from the DNA. The sample table lists around 8,100 clones, 85% to 95% of them with a count of one. In total, the top ten clones hold roughly 2.4% of the sample.

According to the study, the label for this sample's treatment or condition signals: nivolumab (PD-1 blockade) given before sampling. The DNeasy Blood and Tissue Kit was used to extract DNA from formalin-fixed paraffin-embedded specimens. Points on this clone: Its antigen is still unknown. It has no much larger one-base neighbor in the sample; base qualities were not kept.

The chain is made from TRBV10-2 and TRBJ2-3; 13 middle bases align to TRBD2. The sequencing used lymph node tissue, collected from a patient treated with anti-PD-1 therapy. This receptor was taken from a female donor with metastatic renal cell carcinoma. The DNA sequence follows: TGCGCCAGCAGTCAAGGACTAGCGGGGGCCGCAGATACGCAGTATTTT. This yields the protein CASSQGLAGAADTQYF.